This T cell receptor beta chain was documented in a study of CD8 T cells in Susac syndrome. RNA was extracted with the RNeasy kit, and a quantity of roughly 0.5 to 1 ug was reverse transcribed using random hexamers. An immunoSEQ multiplex PCR amplified TCR beta CDR3 over 54 Vbeta and 13 Jbeta. Each CDR3 protein is one row after TCRdb ran MiXCR on the immunoSEQ multiplex PCR reads. The repertoire holds 170,000 or so distinct CDR3 sequences, with about 95% as singletons. Between the trimmed V and J ends, which lost 3 bases and 3 bases, there was a span of 14 bases. Looked up from germline, CDR1 is LNHNV and CDR2 is YYDKDF (reference sequence). The CDR3 length is 15 residues. This clonotype appeared a single time. Its target is not known. FACS enriched CD8+ TEMRA cells, while bulk CD8+ and CD4+ were negatively isolated. General study results and limits: The authors acknowledged that the study's TCR sequencing and HLA analysis involved relatively few individuals.

The genes are TRBV15 and TRBJ1-2, with D possibly matching TRBD1 (5 bases). Sequencing was done on a sample of CD8+ T cells from PBMCs. The sequence derives from a human donor with multiple sclerosis. The CDR3, as DNA: TGTGCCACCAGCAGTGCCCTGGGGGGGGACTATGGCTACACCTTC. Protein product: CATSSALGGDYGYTF. The full variable domain, rest sourced from reference TRBV15 and TRBJ1-2, is DAMVIQNPRYQVTQFGKPVTLSCSQTLNHNVMYWYQQKSSQAPKLLFHYYDKDFNNEADTPDNFQSRRPNTSFCFLDIRSPGLGDTAMYLCATSSALGGDYGYTFGSGTRLTVV.